The clone carrying this TCR beta chain has ten or more counts. No antigen is known for it. These data originate in a study of T cells after yellow fever vaccination. This CDR3 region has 16 residues. The ends lost 3 bases at V and 0 bases at J; junction bases unmatched: 5. Germline CDR1 reads SGHVS; CDR2 reads FQNEAQ. A 5'RACE template-switching step, the method used to make TCR cDNA, added a universal primer site and UMIs. MiXCR was run by TCRdb on the 5' RACE reads, yielding one entry per CDR3 protein. The sample yields 300,000 or so distinct CDR3 sequences, roughly 7% seen once. The study's findings and limits: Contamination of FACS-sorted repertoires by abundant clonotypes from the bulk population could occur. Post-booster repertoires again held most primary-vaccination clones (about 96% CD4, roughly 88% CD8).

The sequence came from a man aged 18 to 35 who received the YFV17D yellow fever vaccine. This specimen was PBMCs, taken about 49 days after the first yellow fever vaccination. V gene TRBV7-8 combines with J gene TRBJ2-1, with 7 bases fitting TRBD2. CDR3 sequence reads: CASSLAGESSYNEQFF. The CDR3 DNA follows: TGTGCCAGCAGCTTGGCGGGGGAGAGCTCCTACAATGAGCAGTTCTTC.